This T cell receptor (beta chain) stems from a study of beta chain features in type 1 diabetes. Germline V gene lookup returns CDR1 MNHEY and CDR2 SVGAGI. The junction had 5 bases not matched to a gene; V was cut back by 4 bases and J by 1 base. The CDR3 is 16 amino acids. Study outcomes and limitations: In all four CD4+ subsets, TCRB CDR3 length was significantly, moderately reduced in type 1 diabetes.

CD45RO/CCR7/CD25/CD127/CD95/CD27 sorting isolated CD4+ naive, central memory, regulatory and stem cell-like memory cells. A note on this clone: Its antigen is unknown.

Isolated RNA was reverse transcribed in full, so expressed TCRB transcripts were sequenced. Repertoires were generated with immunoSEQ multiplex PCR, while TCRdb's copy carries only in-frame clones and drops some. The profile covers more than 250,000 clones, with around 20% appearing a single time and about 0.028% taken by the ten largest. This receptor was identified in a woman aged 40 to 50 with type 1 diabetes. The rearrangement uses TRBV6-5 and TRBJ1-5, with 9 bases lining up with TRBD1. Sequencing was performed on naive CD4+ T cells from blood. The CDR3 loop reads CASSSVGTGSNQPQHF. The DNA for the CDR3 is TGTGCCAGCAGTTCCGTCGGGACAGGGAGCAATCAGCCCCAGCATTTT.